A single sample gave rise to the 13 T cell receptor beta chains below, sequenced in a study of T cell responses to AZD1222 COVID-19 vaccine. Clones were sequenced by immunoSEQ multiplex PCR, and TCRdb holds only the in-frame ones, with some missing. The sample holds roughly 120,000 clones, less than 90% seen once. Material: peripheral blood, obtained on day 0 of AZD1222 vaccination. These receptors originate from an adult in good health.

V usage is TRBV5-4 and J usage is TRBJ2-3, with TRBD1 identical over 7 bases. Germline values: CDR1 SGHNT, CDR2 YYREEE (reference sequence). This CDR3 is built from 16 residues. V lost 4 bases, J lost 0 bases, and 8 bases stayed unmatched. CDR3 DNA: TGTGCCAGCAGCGATTGGACAGGCCCTAGCACAGATACGCAGTATTTT. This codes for CASSDWTGPSTDTQYF.

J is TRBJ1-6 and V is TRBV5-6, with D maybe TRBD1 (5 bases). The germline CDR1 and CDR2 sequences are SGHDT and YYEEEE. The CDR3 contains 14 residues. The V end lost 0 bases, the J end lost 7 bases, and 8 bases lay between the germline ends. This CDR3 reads CASSLATANSPLHF. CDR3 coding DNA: TGTGCCAGCAGCTTGGCGACAGCGAATTCACCCCTCCACTTT.

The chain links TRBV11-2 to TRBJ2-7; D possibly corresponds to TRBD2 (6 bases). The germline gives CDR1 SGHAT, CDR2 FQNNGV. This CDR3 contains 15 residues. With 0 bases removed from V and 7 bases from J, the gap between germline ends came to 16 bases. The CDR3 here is CASSLDRGLRIEQYF. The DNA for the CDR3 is TGTGCCAGCAGCTTAGATCGGGGACTGCGAATTGAGCAGTACTTC.

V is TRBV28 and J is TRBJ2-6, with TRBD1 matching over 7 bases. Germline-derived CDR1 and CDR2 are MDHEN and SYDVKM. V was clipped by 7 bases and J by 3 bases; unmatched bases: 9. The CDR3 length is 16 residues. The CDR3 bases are TGTGCCAGCACGGGACAGATCCTCATTGGGGCCAACGTCCTGACTTTC. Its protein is CASTGQILIGANVLTF.

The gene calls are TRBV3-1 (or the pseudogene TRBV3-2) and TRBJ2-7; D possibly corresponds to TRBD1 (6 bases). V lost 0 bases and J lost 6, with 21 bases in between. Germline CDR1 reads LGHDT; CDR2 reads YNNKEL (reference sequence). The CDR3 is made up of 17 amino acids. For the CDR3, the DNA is TGTGCCAGCAGCCAAGAAAGCGGTGGGACCCGAGGGGGCGAGCAGTACTTC. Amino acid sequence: CASSQESGGTRGGEQYF.

CDR3: CASSSRRGWGTDTQYF. CDR3 bases: TGTGCCAGTAGTAGCCGGAGGGGGTGGGGCACAGATACGCAGTATTTT. This chain connects TRBV19 to TRBJ2-3; tentatively, D is TRBD1 or TRBD2 (6 bases each). Germline V lookup: CDR1 LNHDA, CDR2 SQIVND (reference sequence). Trimming stripped 4 bases from V and 1 base from J, with 15 bases between. This CDR3 region has 16 residues.

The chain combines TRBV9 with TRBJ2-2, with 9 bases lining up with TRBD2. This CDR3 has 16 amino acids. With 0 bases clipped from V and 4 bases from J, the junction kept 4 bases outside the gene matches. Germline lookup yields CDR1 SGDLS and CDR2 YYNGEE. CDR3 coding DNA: TGTGCCAGCAGCGTAGGTGGCGGGAGGGCCACCGGGGAGCTGTTTTTT. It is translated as CASSVGGGRATGELFF.

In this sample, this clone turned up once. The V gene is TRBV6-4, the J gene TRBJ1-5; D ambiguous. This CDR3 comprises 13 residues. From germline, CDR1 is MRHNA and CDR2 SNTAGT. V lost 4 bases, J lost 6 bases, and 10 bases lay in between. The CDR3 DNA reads TGTGCCAGCAGTGTCGAGCGTGGTCAGCCCCAGCATTTT. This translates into CASSVERGQPQHF.

The CDR3 region is CAWRIGPGNTIYF. The CDR3 region has the DNA TGTGCCTGGCGGATAGGGCCCGGAAACACCATATATTTT. The rearrangement uses TRBV30 and TRBJ1-3, with D uncertain. V was cut by 5 bases and J by 4 bases, with 12 bases left in between. Germline V CDR1 and CDR2: GTSNPN, SVGIG (reference sequence). The CDR3 runs 13 residues. Together with reference TRBV30 and TRBJ1-3, the CDR3 gives the full variable domain: SQTIHQWPATLVQPVGSPLSLECTVEGTSNPNLYWYRQAAGRGLQLLFYSVGIGQISSEVPQNLSASRPQDRQFILSSKKLLLSDSGFYLCAWRIGPGNTIYFGEGSWLTVV.

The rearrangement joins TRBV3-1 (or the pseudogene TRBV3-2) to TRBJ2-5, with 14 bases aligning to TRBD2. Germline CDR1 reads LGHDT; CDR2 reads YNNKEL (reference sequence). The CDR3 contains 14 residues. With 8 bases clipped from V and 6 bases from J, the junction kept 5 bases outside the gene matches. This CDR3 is CASGTSGSLKTQYF. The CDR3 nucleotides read TGTGCCAGCGGGACTAGCGGGAGCTTAAAGACCCAGTACTTC.

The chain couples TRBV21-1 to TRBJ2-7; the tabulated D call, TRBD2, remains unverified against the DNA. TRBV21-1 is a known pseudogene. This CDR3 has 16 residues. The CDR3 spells CASVSWTSGITYEQYF. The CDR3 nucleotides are TGTGCCAGCGTTAGTTGGACTAGCGGTATAACCTACGAGCAGTACTTC.

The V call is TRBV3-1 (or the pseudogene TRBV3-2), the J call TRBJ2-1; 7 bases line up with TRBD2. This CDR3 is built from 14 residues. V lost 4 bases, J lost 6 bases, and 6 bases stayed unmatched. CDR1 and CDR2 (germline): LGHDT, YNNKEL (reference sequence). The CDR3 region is CASSPGLVINEQFF. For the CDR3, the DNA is TGTGCCAGCAGCCCAGGACTAGTCATCAATGAGCAGTTCTTC.

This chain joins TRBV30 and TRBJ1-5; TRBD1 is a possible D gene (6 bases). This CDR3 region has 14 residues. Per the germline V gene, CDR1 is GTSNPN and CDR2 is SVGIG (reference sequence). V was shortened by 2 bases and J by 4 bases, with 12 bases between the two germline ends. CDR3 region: CAWSPGQFNQPQHF. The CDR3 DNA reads TGTGCCTGGAGTCCCGGACAGTTTAATCAGCCCCAGCATTTT. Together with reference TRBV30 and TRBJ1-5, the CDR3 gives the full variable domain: SQTIHQWPATLVQPVGSPLSLECTVEGTSNPNLYWYRQAAGRGLQLLFYSVGIGQISSEVPQNLSASRPQDRQFILSSKKLLLSDSGFYLCAWSPGQFNQPQHFGDGTRLSIL.